This T cell receptor (beta chain) was captured by sequencing in a study of molecular identifiers for immune sequencing clone quantification. To note about this clonotype: A read error is possible here, since a much larger clone lies one base away.

TCRdb re-called the PCR reads through MiXCR, storing one row per CDR3 protein. This sample has fewer than 350,000 distinct CDR3 sequences, with 24% found just once. This CDR3 spans 14 amino acids. Germline V gene sequence: CDR1 MNHEY, CDR2 SMNVEV (reference sequence). V shed 2 bases, J shed 6 bases, and the junction held 7 bases outside the gene matches. Sequencing input: naive CD8+ T cells from blood, with Jurkat cell RNA spiked in. Subset defined: FACS-sorted CD8+CD4-CCR7+CD45RA+ naive T cells. This clonotype originated in a human donor in good health. Some libraries in this study had Jurkat cell RNA spiked in. The chain joins TRBV27 to TRBJ2-7; 7 bases are a match to TRBD1. The CDR3 region has the DNA TGTGCCAGCAGTTTAGCACGACAGGGAGTCGAGCAGTACTTC. This translates into CASSLARQGVEQYF.